The 6 T cell receptor beta chains below were found in one sample sequenced in a study of blood T cell repertoires in COVID-19. The assay was immunoSEQ multiplex PCR, and TCRdb's table has in-frame clones only and misses some. The table includes some 220,000 clones, approximately 85% detected once. The specimen was peripheral blood. The origin of the receptors is a woman aged 70 to 79 with COVID-19, enrolled during active disease.

This clone came up many times. This chain connects TRBV3-1 (or the pseudogene TRBV3-2) to TRBJ2-3; 8 bases are shared with TRBD1. The CDR3 is 16 residues long. The germline CDR1 and CDR2 sequences are LGHDT and YNNKEL (reference sequence). V gave up 4 bases and J gave up 5 bases; unmatched junction bases: 11. The CDR3 nucleotides are TGTGCCAGCAGCCCCAGGACAGGGCGGGTTGGAGATACGCAGTATTTT. Its translation: CASSPRTGRVGDTQYF.

V and J are TRBV5-1 and TRBJ1-2; 10 nucleotides align to TRBD1. Germline V gene sequence: CDR1 SGHRS, CDR2 YFSETQ. The CDR3 covers 15 residues. After removal of 4 bases from V and 2 bases from J, the junction contained 5 bases not matched to a gene. This chain's CDR3 is CASSDGTGENYGYTF. CDR3 sequence (DNA): TGCGCCAGCAGCGACGGGACAGGGGAAAACTATGGCTACACCTTC.

This chain connects TRBV30 to TRBJ2-7; 7 positions match TRBD1. Germline V gene data show CDR1 as GTSNPN and CDR2 as SVGIG (reference sequence). The V gene end was trimmed by 0 bases and the J gene end by 7 bases; junction bases not matched to a gene: 9. The CDR3 has 14 amino acids. Here the CDR3 DNA reads TGTGCCTGGAGTGTACAGGGGAGCTGGGGAGAGCAGTACTTC. Protein sequence: CAWSVQGSWGEQYF.

The rearrangement links TRBV28 to TRBJ1-6; 7 nucleotides match TRBD1. Germline V gene sequence: CDR1 MDHEN, CDR2 SYDVKM. Germline trimming cut 6 bases from V and 10 bases from J; bases unmatched to any gene: 9. The CDR3 extends over 14 amino acids. CDR3 loop: CASSPGQAISPLHF. The CDR3 region has the DNA TGTGCCAGCAGCCCAGGACAGGCCATCTCACCCCTCCACTTT.

The rearrangement links TRBV7-2 to TRBJ1-1; 7 bases match TRBD1. CDR1 and CDR2 (germline): SGHTA, FQGNSA. Trimming removed 6 bases from V and 1 base from J; junction bases left unmatched: 8. The CDR3 is made up of 15 amino acids. CDR3 nucleotides: TGTGCCAGCAGGTCGACAGGGCTAACGAACACTGAAGCTTTCTTT. Its protein product is CASRSTGLTNTEAFF.

The CDR3 region has the DNA TGTGCCAGCAGCGTAAGAGTTGGGGAAGGGGTAAATGGCTACACCTTC. This encodes CASSVRVGEGVNGYTF. The rearrangement links TRBV9 to TRBJ1-2; tentatively, D is TRBD1 (5 bases). The CDR3 spans 16 residues. Per the germline V gene, CDR1 is SGDLS and CDR2 is YYNGEE. Trimming removed 1 base from V and 6 bases from J, with 19 bases in between.